Listed below are T cell receptor beta chains from one sample, sequenced in a study of regulatory T cells in long-lasting Graves disease. TCRdb independently ran MiXCR on the multiplex PCR reads; one entry per CDR3 protein. The repertoire consists of about 660,000 distinct CDR3 sequences, with 25% to 30% occurring once and the leading ten covering about 40%. The input for sequencing was peripheral blood mononuclear cells (PBMCs), taken when the disease was refractory, from a patient treated with antithyroid drugs. The origin of the receptors is a female donor with Graves disease. Both conserved end residues are part of each CDR3. Fields, in order: clone size, V gene, CDR3 length, D gene, J gene, CDR3 DNA, CDR3 protein. The D gene is left open where the match is weak. Clone size is given for some rows only: seen once, a few or many times, or a class if the clone is expanded.

>NA|TRBV6-1|17|NA|TRBJ1-5
TGTGCCAGCAGTGAATCCTCGGGGGGCGCATCCAATCAGCCCCAGCATTTT
CASSESSGGASNQPQHF
>few|TRBV11-2|14|NA|TRBJ1-5
TGTGCCAGCAGCTTAGAGGACAGCAATCAGCCCCAGCATTTT
CASSLEDSNQPQHF
>few|TRBV15|14|TRBD1|TRBJ1-2
TGTGCCACCAGCAGATTTGACAGGGCGGGTGGCTACACCTTC
CATSRFDRAGGYTF
>many|TRBV12-3/TRBV12-4|13|NA|TRBJ1-2
TGTGCCAGCAGACCCGGGACCATCGGGGGCTACACCTTC
CASRPGTIGGYTF
>NA|TRBV2|14|TRBD2|TRBJ2-4
TGTGCCAGCAGTCAGACTAGCGGGAGAGTGCGGGTGTTCTTC
CASSQTSGRVRVFF
>NA|TRBV14|16|NA|TRBJ1-2
TGTGCCAGCAGCCCCAGCTCACGGGGGCTGAAGTATGGCTACACCTTC
CASSPSSRGLKYGYTF
>NA|TRBV29-1|14|TRBD1|TRBJ1-2
TGCAGCGTTGAATCAGGGGGGCGGTTCTATGGCTACACCTTC
CSVESGGRFYGYTF
>few|TRBV19|15|TRBD1|TRBJ1-1
TGTGCCAGTAGGAGCCCGTCACAGGGGGGCACTGAAGCTTTCTTT
CASRSPSQGGTEAFF
>NA|TRBV6-2/TRBV6-3|15|NA|TRBJ2-7
TGTGCCAGCAGACTCGCCGGGACTGTGACCTACGAGCAGTACTTC
CASRLAGTVTYEQYF
>NA|TRBV20-1|13|NA|TRBJ1-6
TGCAGTGCTAGTCGGCAGGGAGGATCACCCCTCCACTTT
CSASRQGGSPLHF
>few|TRBV7-8|15|NA|TRBJ1-5
TGTGCCAGCAGTGCACAGGGAACGAGGGATCAGCCCCAGCATTTT
CASSAQGTRDQPQHF
>few|TRBV5-1|14|NA|TRBJ1-1
TGCGCCAGCAGCTTGGGTTCAAGATCGGGGATGGCTTTCTTT
CASSLGSRSGMAFF
>NA|TRBV28|18|TRBD1|TRBJ1-1
TGTGCCAGCAGTTTTCCCCCGGGACAGGGATACCGTGGCCCTGAAGCTTTCTTT
CASSFPPGQGYRGPEAFF
>NA|TRBV13|14|TRBD2|TRBJ2-7
TGTGCCAGCAGCCCACCTGGGGGGGCCTACGAGCAGTACTTC
CASSPPGGAYEQYF
>NA|TRBV20-1|14|TRBD2|TRBJ2-7
TGCAGTGCTAGTCAGCGGGAGAACCCTTACGAGCAGTACTTC
CSASQRENPYEQYF
>NA|TRBV30|13|NA|TRBJ1-4
TGTGCCTGGAGTGGGGGAGTGGGTGAAAAACTGTTTTTT
CAWSGGVGEKLFF
>NA|TRBV5-1|13|NA|TRBJ1-6
TGTGCCAGCAGCGGAAGGCCCGGGGGAACCCTCCACTTT
CASSGRPGGTLHF
>NA|TRBV3-1|14|NA|TRBJ1-2
TGTGCCAGCAGCCAAGATCCAGGGCCCGGTGGCTACACCTTC
CASSQDPGPGGYTF
>NA|TRBV3-1|18|TRBD2|TRBJ2-1
TGTGCCAGCAGCCCCGACGGGACTAGCGAAGAGGGGGTAGGTGAGCAGTTCTTC
CASSPDGTSEEGVGEQFF
>NA|TRBV30|16|TRBD2|TRBJ2-7
TGTGCCTGGAGTAATTGGAGCGGGAGAGGGGGGACCGAGCAGTACTTC
CAWSNWSGRGGTEQYF